The 24 T cell receptor beta chains below were found in one sample sequenced in a study of T cells in Graves' hyperthyroidism and ophthalmopathy. TCR beta CDR3 regions were amplified from RNA transcripts. HTBI primers drove first-round RT-PCR of the TCR CDR3. From the multiplex PCR reads, TCRdb called clonotypes with MiXCR, one entry per CDR3 protein. Among roughly 500,000 distinct CDR3 sequences, around a quarter were seen once, and the ten largest hold 11%. The specimen was blood. The receptors here all came from a woman in her 30s with Graves' ophthalmopathy.

A few counts support this clonotype. Possible read error: a much larger clone is one base away. The chain employs TRBV12-3 or TRBV12-4 and TRBJ1-2; D not certain. The CDR3 extends over 12 amino acids. Trimming removed 7 bases from V and 5 bases from J, with 11 bases in between. The CDR3 loop is CASNHDGYGYTF. The CDR3 DNA sequence: TGTGCCAGCAACCATGACGGGTATGGCTACACCTTC.

The V and J genes are TRBV19 and TRBJ2-2, with 8 bases aligning to TRBD1. Germline V gene sequence: CDR1 LNHDA, CDR2 SQIVND (reference sequence). The CDR3 covers 15 residues. V shed 7 bases, J shed 5 bases, and the junction held 9 bases outside the gene matches. In DNA, the CDR3 is TGTGCCAGTACTCCTTGGACAGGGCGAACCGGGGAGCTGTTTTTT. It codes for CASTPWTGRTGELFF.

This clonotype was observed at least ten times. V gene TRBV12-3 or TRBV12-4 combines with J gene TRBJ2-7; D unclear. Trimming removed 6 bases at V and 4 bases at J, with 19 bases between. The CDR3 has 15 residues. CDR3 region: CASSPSGQHRYEQYF. The CDR3 DNA sequence: TGTGCCAGCAGCCCTTCCGGGCAGCATCGGTACGAGCAGTACTTC.

This clonotype occurred many times. The chain links TRBV12-3 or TRBV12-4 to TRBJ1-2; D remains unclear. The CDR3 consists of 12 residues. V was trimmed by 4 bases and J by 3 bases, leaving 6 bases between them. CDR3 sequence: CASSSQDYGYTF. In DNA, the CDR3 is TGTGCCAGCAGTTCTCAAGACTATGGCTACACCTTC.

Turning to this clonotype: Germline and junction disagree at one end, which may indicate a read error. The V gene is TRBV12-3 or TRBV12-4, the J gene TRBJ2-7; the D is unclear. There are 13 residues in the CDR3. Written as DNA, the CDR3 is TGTGCCAGCACTTTACAGCGTAACTACGAGCAGTACTTC. Translating gives CASTLQRNYEQYF.

The genes are TRBV6-1 and TRBJ2-5; 10 bases agree with TRBD1. With 7 bases clipped from V and 5 bases from J, the junction kept 10 bases outside the gene matches. Germline CDR1 and CDR2: MNHNS and SASEGT. The CDR3 runs 15 residues. DNA for the CDR3: TGTGCCAGCAAAATTCGGACAGGGGGAAGGGAGACCCAGTACTTC. Translating it yields CASKIRTGGRETQYF.

The chain couples TRBV10-3 to TRBJ2-5, with TRBD1 as a possible D gene (5 bases). V was clipped by 8 bases and J by 3 bases, with 7 bases between them. Germline V gives CDR1 ENHRY, CDR2 SYGVKD. The CDR3 sequence is 11 residues long. The DNA for the CDR3 is TGTGCCATCCGGACAAAAGAGACCCAGTACTTC. This translates into CAIRTKETQYF.

The chain recombines TRBV19 with TRBJ1-5; a possible D gene is TRBD1 (6 bases). V lost 3 bases to trimming and J lost 2 bases, with 11 bases between them. Germline assignment: CDR1 LNHDA and CDR2 SQIVND (reference sequence). This CDR3 contains 15 residues. For the CDR3, the DNA is TGTGCCAGTAGTATGACACAGGGTCGCAATCAGCCCCAGCATTTT. Its protein product is CASSMTQGRNQPQHF. Full variable domain (remainder filled in from reference TRBV19 and TRBJ1-5): DGGITQSPKYLFRKEGQNVTLSCEQNLNHDAMYWYRQDPGQGLRLIYYSQIVNDFQKGDIAEGYSVSREKKESFPLTVTSAQKNPTAFYLCASSMTQGRNQPQHFGDGTRLSIL.

DNA for the CDR3: TGTGCCAGTTCGGGGGTGGGATTCCCCCTGGACACTGAAGCTTTCTTT. Translation gives CASSGVGFPLDTEAFF. The chain links TRBV19 to TRBJ1-1; a possible D gene is TRBD1 (5 bases). The V end lost 8 bases, the J end lost 3 bases, and 22 bases lay between the germline ends. Per the germline V gene, CDR1 is LNHDA and CDR2 is SQIVND (reference sequence). There are 16 residues in the CDR3.

This clonotype was seen a handful of times. The J gene is TRBJ1-6, the V gene TRBV11-2; no firm D call. Germline loops: CDR1 SGHAT, CDR2 FQNNGV. The V end was cut by 3 bases, the J end by 10 bases, with 7 bases between. There are 12 residues in the CDR3. CDR3 protein: CASSFGPSPLHF. CDR3 nucleotides: TGTGCCAGCAGCTTTGGCCCCTCACCCCTCCACTTT.

This clonotype was found many times. The chain is built from TRBV5-1 and TRBJ1-1, with a weak D call TRBD1 (6 bases). Trimming cost V 3 bases and J 4 bases, with 13 bases left between them. Germline CDR1 SGHRS, CDR2 YFSETQ. This CDR3 spans 14 amino acids. The CDR3 DNA sequence: TGCGCCAGCAGCTCCCCGGAGGGGGGCACTGAAGCTTTCTTT. Translated, it gives CASSSPEGGTEAFF.

V is TRBV5-1 and J is TRBJ2-7, with 9 bases lining up with TRBD1. CDR1 and CDR2 (germline): SGHRS, YFSETQ. CDR3 length equals 15 residues. Trimming removed 4 bases from V and 3 bases from J; junction bases left unmatched: 8. CDR3 sequence reads: CASSKSGTGFYEQYF. The CDR3 DNA is TGCGCCAGCAGCAAATCCGGGACAGGGTTCTACGAGCAGTACTTC.

This clonotype has ten or more counts. V gene TRBV6-5 combines with J gene TRBJ1-2; D not resolved. Trimming took 0 bases from V and 5 from J, leaving 7 bases between them. The CDR3 extends over 13 amino acids. Per the germline V gene, CDR1 is MNHEY and CDR2 is SVGAGI. CDR3 amino acids: CASSYSQQYGYTF. The CDR3 DNA sequence: TGTGCCAGCAGTTACTCTCAACAGTATGGCTACACCTTC.

The sample holds many counts of this clonotype. The V and J genes are TRBV6-5 and TRBJ1-1, with 7 bases aligning to TRBD1. V shed 2 bases, J shed 4 bases, and the junction held 7 bases outside the gene matches. Germline V gives CDR1 MNHEY, CDR2 SVGAGI. The CDR3 extends over 15 amino acids. CDR3 DNA sequence: TGTGCCAGCAGTTACCGACAGGGAAGTGGCACTGAAGCTTTCTTT. The encoded protein is CASSYRQGSGTEAFF.

The sample holds many counts of this clonotype. The chain couples TRBV6-5 to TRBJ1-2; 9 nucleotides line up with TRBD1. The CDR3 sequence is 15 residues long. Unmatched junction bases numbered 5, after V lost 2 bases and J lost 4 bases. CDR1 MNHEY and CDR2 SVGAGI come from the germline V gene. CDR3 bases: TGTGCCAGCAGTTACGGGGACAGGGAAGGCTATGGCTACACCTTC. It encodes CASSYGDREGYGYTF.

This chain links TRBV20-1 with TRBJ2-7, with D possibly matching TRBD2 (6 bases). The CDR3 contains 13 residues. CDR1 DFQATT and CDR2 SNEGSKA come from the germline V gene (reference sequence). The V end was cut by 3 bases, the J end by 2 bases, with 11 bases between. Here the CDR3 DNA reads TGCAGTGCTAGTACGCGGGAACCCTACGAGCAGTACTTC. It yields the protein CSASTREPYEQYF.

This clonotype was recorded many times. The V gene is TRBV11-2, the J gene TRBJ2-5; D possibly corresponds to TRBD1 (6 bases). The CDR3 sequence is 14 residues long. Germline CDR1 SGHAT, CDR2 FQNNGV. V was clipped by 4 bases and J by 1 base, with 10 bases between them. CDR3 protein: CASSYRAGQETQYF. The CDR3 DNA sequence: TGTGCCAGCAGCTACAGGGCTGGCCAAGAGACCCAGTACTTC.

This clonotype was found once. The chain employs TRBV7-9 and TRBJ1-2, with D unresolved. The V gene's germline CDR1 is SEHNR and CDR2 FQNEAQ (reference sequence). This CDR3 comprises 12 residues. V was cut by 1 base and J by 7 bases, with 7 bases left in between. The CDR3 DNA follows: TGTGCCAGCAGCTTAGGGGCGAGTGGCTACACCTTC. Protein sequence: CASSLGASGYTF. Full variable domain (remainder filled in from reference TRBV7-9 and TRBJ1-2): DTGVSQNPRHKITKRGQNVTFRCDPISEHNRLYWYRQTLGQGPEFLTYFQNEAQLEKSRLLSDRFSAERPKGSFSTLEIQRTEQGDSAMYLCASSLGASGYTFGSGTRLTVV.

This clonotype was found a few times. The rearrangement joins TRBV12-3 or TRBV12-4 to TRBJ2-5, with TRBD2 identical over 10 bases. The CDR3 contains 16 residues. The V segment lost 4 bases and the J segment 4 bases; nucleotides outside the gene matches: 9. CDR3 in DNA: TGTGCCAGCAGTTCAACTCAAGCGGGAGGGAGAGAGACCCAGTACTTC. Encoded protein: CASSSTQAGGRETQYF.

For this clonotype: At one boundary the junction diverges from the germline segment, which might be a read error. The CDR3: CASNYGRGYEQYF. In DNA form, the CDR3 reads TGTGCCAGCAATTACGGAAGGGGGTACGAGCAGTACTTC. The rearrangement links TRBV6-5 to TRBJ2-7; D may be TRBD1 (6 bases). This CDR3 has 13 amino acids. Germline V CDR1 and CDR2: MNHEY, SVGAGI.

The chain recombines TRBV3-1 with TRBJ2-2; 7 nucleotides agree with TRBD1. Germline-derived CDR1 and CDR2 are LGHDT and YNNKEL (reference sequence). CDR3 length: 16 residues. This chain's CDR3 is CVCSGDRVRGTGELFF. In DNA form, the CDR3 reads TGTGTCTGCAGTGGCGACAGGGTCCGGGGCACCGGGGAGCTGTTTTTT.

This clonotype occurred a few times. The chain combines TRBV30 with TRBJ1-1; possibly TRBD1 for D (5 bases). Looked up from germline, CDR1 is GTSNPN and CDR2 is SVGIG (reference sequence). The V end was cut by 0 bases, the J end by 0 bases, with 5 bases between. This CDR3 comprises 13 residues. The CDR3 DNA reads as TGTGCCTGGAGTGTAGGGGTGAACACTGAAGCTTTCTTT. Translation gives CAWSVGVNTEAFF.

This clonotype was counted only a few times. This rearrangement joins TRBV18 to TRBJ2-7; TRBD1 aligns across 7 bases. CDR1 is KGHSH and CDR2 is LQKENI in the germline V gene. The trim removed 5 bases at V and 2 bases at J, leaving 6 bases unmatched. The CDR3 spans 14 residues. The CDR3 region is CASSADRDPYEQYF. CDR3 nucleotide sequence: TGTGCCAGCTCAGCCGACAGGGACCCCTACGAGCAGTACTTC.

There are many counts of this clonotype. The chain has TRBV30 and TRBJ2-7; a weak D match, TRBD2 (6 bases). The CDR3 extends over 14 amino acids. CDR1 is GTSNPN, CDR2 SVGIG, per germline (reference sequence). Trimming pared 5 bases from V and 0 bases from J, leaving 14 bases between. The CDR3 bases are TGTGCCTGGGGCAGGGACTCGGGCTCCTACGAGCAGTACTTC. The encoded protein is CAWGRDSGSYEQYF. Using reference TRBV30 and TRBJ2-7 for the parts outside the CDR3, the full variable domain is SQTIHQWPATLVQPVGSPLSLECTVEGTSNPNLYWYRQAAGRGLQLLFYSVGIGQISSEVPQNLSASRPQDRQFILSSKKLLLSDSGFYLCAWGRDSGSYEQYFGPGTRLTVT.